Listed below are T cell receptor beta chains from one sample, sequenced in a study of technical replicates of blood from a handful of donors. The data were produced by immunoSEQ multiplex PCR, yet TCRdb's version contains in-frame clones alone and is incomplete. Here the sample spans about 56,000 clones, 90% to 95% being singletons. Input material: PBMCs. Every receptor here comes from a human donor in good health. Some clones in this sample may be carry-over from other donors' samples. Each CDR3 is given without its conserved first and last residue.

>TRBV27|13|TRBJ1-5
ASRRGGAGNQPQH
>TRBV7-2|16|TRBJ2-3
ASGEQAGWGPSTDTQY
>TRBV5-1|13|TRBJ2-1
ASSVTSGGAHEQF
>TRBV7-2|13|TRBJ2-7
ASSPRTSGVIGQY
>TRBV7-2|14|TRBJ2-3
ASSSQASGGANTQY
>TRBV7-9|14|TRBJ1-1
ASSLDRGQGGTEAF
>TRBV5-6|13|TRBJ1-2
ASSFPTGAAYGYT
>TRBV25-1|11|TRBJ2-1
AIGLAGGSEQF
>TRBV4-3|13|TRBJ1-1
ASSQGTPSKTEAF
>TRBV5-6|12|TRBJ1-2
ASRSTATNYGYT
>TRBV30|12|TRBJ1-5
AWNRGGSNQPQH
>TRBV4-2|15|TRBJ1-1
ASSYAGARVRTPEAF
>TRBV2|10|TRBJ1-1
ASSAQTAEAF
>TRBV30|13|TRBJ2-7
AWSLAGAPGGEQY
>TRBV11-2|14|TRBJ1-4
ASSPRLLPTNEKLF
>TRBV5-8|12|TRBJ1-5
ASSATGGGQPQH
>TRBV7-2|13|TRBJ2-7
ASSLGGGVVYEQY
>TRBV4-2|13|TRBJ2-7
ASSQAGGSPYEQY
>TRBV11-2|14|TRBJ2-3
ASSLGLAGGTDTQY
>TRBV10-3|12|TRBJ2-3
AITRDLGTDTQY
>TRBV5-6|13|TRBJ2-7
ASRRRDRGSYEQY
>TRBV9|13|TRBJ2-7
ASSPRGSGTREQY
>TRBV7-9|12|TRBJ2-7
ASSQGTGVYEQY
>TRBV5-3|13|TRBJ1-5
ARRQTGTTDQPQH
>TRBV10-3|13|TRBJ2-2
AISEGQGATGELF
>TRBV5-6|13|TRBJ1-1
ASSSGALIAAEAF
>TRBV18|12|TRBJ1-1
ASSPGQVNTEAF
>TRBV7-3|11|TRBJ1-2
ASSPGGDFGYT
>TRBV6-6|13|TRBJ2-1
ASSTGLAGKGEQF
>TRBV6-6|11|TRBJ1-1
ASSFPPDTEAF
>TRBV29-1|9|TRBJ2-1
SAGQSNEQF
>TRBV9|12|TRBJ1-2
ASSPQGTNYGYT
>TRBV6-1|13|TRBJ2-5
ASTSSGGASETQY
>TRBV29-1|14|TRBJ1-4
SVVVVAGQVAEKLF
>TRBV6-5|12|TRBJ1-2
ASSSRTGYYGYT
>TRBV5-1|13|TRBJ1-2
ASRSGQENNYGYT
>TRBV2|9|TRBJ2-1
ASSEGREQF
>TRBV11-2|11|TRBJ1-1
ASSSPGGTEAF
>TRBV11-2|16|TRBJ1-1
ASSHGWGQGLRNTEAF
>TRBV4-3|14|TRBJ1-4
ASSHGRGLTNEKLF
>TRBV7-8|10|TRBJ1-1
ASSPDRGGPF
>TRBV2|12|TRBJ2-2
ATHSGDDTGELF
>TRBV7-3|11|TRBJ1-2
ASSLTGRDGYT
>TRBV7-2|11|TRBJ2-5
ASSSRSDGTQY
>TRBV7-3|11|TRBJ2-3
ASSLYSTDTQY